This TCR beta chain comes out of a study of cytomegalovirus exposure and HLA in healthy donors. Study overall: A preliminary data release comprised around 85 million unique TCRs obtained from HLA-typed donors.

Study conclusions and caveats: Serostatus for CMV was the only available immune exposure information. Earlier analysis looked at TCR beta V segments, and most were productive about 90% or about 30% of the time. Researchers catalogued about 150 TCR beta chains as cytomegalovirus-associated.

About this clone itself: Antigen specificity is unknown.

Amplification used 60 Vbeta primers and 13 Jbeta primers. Some clones are missing from TCRdb's copy, which holds only in-frame ones; the method was immunoSEQ multiplex PCR. The sample has under 150,000 clones, about 64% seen once. CDR3 size: 15 residues. The germline V gene has CDR1 MNHNY and CDR2 SVGAGI (reference sequence). V was trimmed by 4 bases and J by 4 bases, leaving 16 bases between them. The chain is built from TRBV6-6 and TRBJ2-5, with a tentative D call TRBD2 (7 bases). This TCR was sampled from a woman between 35 and 50 years old in good health and CMV-seronegative. Sequenced material: PBMCs. This CDR3 reads CASSWVKGGRETQYF. The CDR3 DNA sequence: TGTGCCAGCAGTTGGGTTAAGGGGGGGCGAGAGACCCAGTACTTC.